This TCR beta chain was profiled in a study of shared clonotypes between healthy human individuals. Details on this clone: Its matching antigen is unknown.

This CDR3 comprises 15 residues. The germline CDR1 and CDR2 sequences are SQVTM and ANQGSEA. The V and J ends lost 6 bases and 1 base respectively, with 17 bases between them. Assay used: immunoSEQ multiplex PCR; TCRdb lists only in-frame clones, some missing. The data hold roughly 110,000 clones, with 68% observed a single time. Whole-study findings and limits: Only blood was sampled; tissue repertoires likely differ.

Sequencing was done on a sample of memory CD8+ T cells sorted from blood. Sample subset: CD45RO+ cells pooled with CCR7-negative TemRA cells. This sequence originates from a woman in her twenties or thirties in good health. The chain uses TRBV29-1 and TRBJ2-3, with D uncertain. The CDR3 DNA follows: TGCAGCGTCGGATCATTGGATGGGGGCACAGATACGCAGTATTTT. It translates to CSVGSLDGGTDTQYF.